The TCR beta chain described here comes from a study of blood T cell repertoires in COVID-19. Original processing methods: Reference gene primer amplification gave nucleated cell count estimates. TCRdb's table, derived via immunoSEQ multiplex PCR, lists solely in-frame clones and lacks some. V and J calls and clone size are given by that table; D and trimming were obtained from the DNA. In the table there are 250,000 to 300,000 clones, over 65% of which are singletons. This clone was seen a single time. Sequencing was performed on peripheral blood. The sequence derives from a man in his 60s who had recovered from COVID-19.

The CDR3 region is CASSMGTGTYEQYF. CDR3 DNA: TGTGCCAGCAGTATGGGGACAGGGACCTACGAGCAGTACTTC. This chain uses TRBV5-5 with TRBJ2-7; 9 nucleotides agree with TRBD1. The CDR3 has 14 residues. The V gene end was trimmed by 5 bases and the J gene end by 2 bases; junction bases not matched to a gene: 5. The germline V gene has CDR1 SGHKS and CDR2 YYEKEE (reference sequence).